Listed below are T cell receptor beta chains from one sample, sequenced in a study of PD-1 blockade in classical Hodgkin lymphoma. TCRdb's copy holds only in-frame clones and misses some; the assay was immunoSEQ multiplex PCR. Of about 110,000 clones in the sample, about 92% are singletons; the top ten hold roughly 19%. The material was peripheral blood mononuclear cells (PBMCs), obtained before the fourth cycle of nivolumab. The receptors were gathered from a human donor with classical Hodgkin lymphoma. Both conserved end residues are part of each CDR3. A D gene is named only where the DNA matches it firmly. Some rows mark clone size as missing; the rest say once, few, many or name a class of expanded clone.

j_gene,v_gene,d_gene,abundance,CDR3nt,CDR3aa
TRBJ2-7,TRBV11-2,.,.,TGTGCCAGCCGCCGATTGGGAGACTACGAGCAGTACTTC,CASRRLGDYEQYF
TRBJ1-4,TRBV27,TRBD1,.,TGTGCCAGCAGTTCCTCCTCGGACAGGGGAGGCCCGAATGAAAAACTGTTTTTT,CASSSSSDRGGPNEKLFF
TRBJ2-6,TRBV7-9,.,.,TGTGCCAGCAGCTCGACAGGGACTACCATATCTGGGGCCAACGTCCTGACTTTC,CASSSTGTTISGANVLTF
TRBJ2-4,TRBV4-1,.,few,TGCGCCAGCAGCCAAGACTCCCTCCTAGCCAAAAACATTCAGTACTTC,CASSQDSLLAKNIQYF
TRBJ2-7,TRBV4-1,.,.,TGCGCCAGCAGCCAAGATTTTGCTGTTTACACCTACGAGCAGTACTTC,CASSQDFAVYTYEQYF
TRBJ2-3,TRBV14,.,.,TGTGCCAGCAGCCAAAGTCAGCTTGATACGCAGTATTTT,CASSQSQLDTQYF
TRBJ1-1,TRBV4-2,.,few,TGTGCCAGCAGCCAACGGTTGGACACTGAAGCTTTCTTT,CASSQRLDTEAFF
TRBJ2-2,TRBV2,.,once,TGTGCCAGCAGCCTCAGGGCCCAGGGGACCGGGGAGCTGTTTTTT,CASSLRAQGTGELFF
TRBJ2-7,TRBV18,.,.,TGTGCCAGCTCACCTAACGCGGCAGGAACCTACGAGCAGTACTTC,CASSPNAAGTYEQYF
TRBJ2-2,TRBV7-2,TRBD2,.,TGTGCCAGCAGCTTAGGGCTAGCGGGAGGGCCCGGGGAGCTGTTTTTT,CASSLGLAGGPGELFF
TRBJ2-7,TRBV30,TRBD2,.,TGTGCCTGGGGTCTAGCGGGAGGGCCCTGGGAGCAGTACTTC,CAWGLAGGPWEQYF
TRBJ1-2,TRBV10-3,TRBD1,.,TGTGCCATCAGCTTCGAGACAGGGGCAAAGATTGGCTACACCTTC,CAISFETGAKIGYTF
TRBJ2-5,TRBV9,TRBD2,.,TGTGCCAGCAGCACTAAGGGACTAGCGGGGCAAGAGACCCAGTACTTC,CASSTKGLAGQETQYF
TRBJ2-1,TRBV15,TRBD2,.,TGTGCCACCAGCAGAGATCCCCGAGCTAGCGGGAGTGTCGATGAGCAGTTCTTC,CATSRDPRASGSVDEQFF
TRBJ1-4,TRBV2,.,.,TGTGCCAGCAGGGCGGGGGGAGAAAAACTGTTTTTT,CASRAGGEKLFF
TRBJ2-5,TRBV25-1,.,.,TGTGCCAGCAGTGAATCCCCCCGGACGGTGGAGACCCAGTACTTC,CASSESPRTVETQYF
TRBJ2-7,TRBV9,.,.,TGTGCCAGCAGCGTAGGGGGGTTCTCCTACGAGCAGTACTTC,CASSVGGFSYEQYF
TRBJ2-1,TRBV20-1,.,.,TGCAGTGCTAGAGAATGGGGTGAGCAGTTCTTC,CSAREWGEQFF
TRBJ1-1,TRBV5-6,.,.,TGTGCCAGCAGCCGAGGTCGGGGGAACACTGAAGCTTTCTTT,CASSRGRGNTEAFF
TRBJ2-6,TRBV7-9,.,.,TGTGCCAGCAGCCCCAGGGCTTCTGGGGCCAACGTCCTGACTTTC,CASSPRASGANVLTF
TRBJ2-1,TRBV7-6,TRBD2,.,TGTGCCAGCAGCTGGGGACTAGGAGCGGGTAATGAGCAGTTCTTC,CASSWGLGAGNEQFF
TRBJ2-5,TRBV9,.,.,TGTGCCAGCAGCTCCGGGACCCGAAGCCCTCAAGAGACCCAGTACTTC,CASSSGTRSPQETQYF
TRBJ1-1,TRBV2,.,.,TGTGCCAGCAGTGAGTACACTGAAGCTTTCTTT,CASSEYTEAFF
TRBJ2-1,TRBV7-2,TRBD2,.,TGTGCCAGCAGCTTAGAGGGACTAGCGGTCCAAGGGGAGCAGTTCTTC,CASSLEGLAVQGEQFF
TRBJ2-3,TRBV5-4,.,.,TGTGCCAGCAGCTTTGTTAGCGGCACAGATACGCAGTATTTT,CASSFVSGTDTQYF
TRBJ2-1,TRBV5-6,TRBD2,.,TGTGCCAGCAGCTTCCGGACTAGCGGGAGGGCCCCTGAGCAGTTCTTC,CASSFRTSGRAPEQFF
TRBJ2-1,TRBV5-1,TRBD2,.,TGCGCCAGCAGCCTCCAGCGGGAGGTGGTGGGCAATGAGCAGTTCTTC,CASSLQREVVGNEQFF
TRBJ2-5,TRBV30,.,.,TGTGCCTGGAGTGTACAAAAGGAGACCCAGTACTTC,CAWSVQKETQYF
TRBJ1-5,TRBV4-2,.,few,TGTGCCAGCAGCCAAGAAGGGGGGCCGAAGCCCCAGCATTTT,CASSQEGGPKPQHF
TRBJ2-7,TRBV6-5,TRBD1,.,TGTGCCAGCAGCCGGTGGCCAGGGGGAATGTACGAGCAGTACTTC,CASSRWPGGMYEQYF
TRBJ2-7,TRBV29-1,.,.,TGCAGCGTTGAATTGCCAGACCTTAGCTCCTACGAGCAGTACTTC,CSVELPDLSSYEQYF
TRBJ2-2,TRBV4-2,.,.,TGTGCCAGCAGCCAAGAACTCCGCGGGGAGCTGTTTTTT,CASSQELRGELFF
TRBJ1-1,TRBV6-5,.,.,TGTGCCAGTAGGAATTTGGGGTACACTGAAGCTTTCTTT,CASRNLGYTEAFF
TRBJ1-1,TRBV7-2,.,.,TGTGCCAGCAGCTCACGGCTGGAGGGGGTTAAGACTGAAGCTTTCTTT,CASSSRLEGVKTEAFF
TRBJ1-2,TRBV13,.,.,TGTGCCAGCAGCACCAGACAGGAGGGCCACTATGGCTATGGCTACACCTTC,CASSTRQEGHYGYGYTF
TRBJ1-5,TRBV11-3,.,.,TGTGCCAGCAGCTTAGTCCCAGGGGCGGAACAGCCCCAGCATTTT,CASSLVPGAEQPQHF
TRBJ2-3,TRBV5-1,.,.,TGCGCCAGCAGCTTGGGAATTAGCGGAGGGGGAGATACGCAGTATTTT,CASSLGISGGGDTQYF
TRBJ2-7,TRBV28,.,once,TGTGCCAGCAGTTTATTAGGGGGGATTGACGAGCAGTACTTC,CASSLLGGIDEQYF
TRBJ2-7,TRBV4-1,TRBD2,.,TGCGCCAGCAGCCGCGGGACTAGCGGTTCCTACGAGCAGTACTTC,CASSRGTSGSYEQYF
TRBJ2-2,TRBV29-1,.,.,TGCAGCGCACAAAACACCGGGGAGCTGTTTTTT,CSAQNTGELFF
TRBJ2-1,TRBV5-1,TRBD2,.,TGCGCCAGCAGCTTGGGGAGGGTAGCGGGAGGGCCAAGAAATGAGCAGTTCTTC,CASSLGRVAGGPRNEQFF
TRBJ2-3,TRBV6-6,TRBD2,.,TGTGCCAGCAGGGATGTAGCGGGAGGGAAAGATACGCAGTATTTT,CASRDVAGGKDTQYF
TRBJ1-1,TRBV19,.,.,TGTGCCAGTAGGGAGGGGGTTTATTTCACTGAAGCTTTCTTT,CASREGVYFTEAFF
TRBJ2-7,TRBV7-6,TRBD1,.,TGTGCCAGCAGCTTCGGGACAGGGACCTACGAGCAGTACTTC,CASSFGTGTYEQYF
TRBJ1-2,TRBV5-1,.,.,TGCGCCAGCAGCTCTGGAGGGCAGATCAACTATGGCTACACCTTC,CASSSGGQINYGYTF
TRBJ2-1,TRBV5-1,TRBD1,once,TGCGCCAGCAGCTTGGGCATAGGACAGGGGGCGGATGAGCAGTTCTTC,CASSLGIGQGADEQFF
TRBJ2-3,TRBV29-1,TRBD2,.,TGCAGCGGTCAGGGAGGGTATGATACGCAGTATTTT,CSGQGGYDTQYF
TRBJ1-5,TRBV19,.,once,TGTGCCAGTACCGGACGGGCCCATAGCAATCAGCCCCAGCATTTT,CASTGRAHSNQPQHF
TRBJ1-2,TRBV25-1,.,.,TGTGCCAGCAGTGAAATTGTCAGAGTGGAAGGCTACACCTTC,CASSEIVRVEGYTF